This section outlines one T cell receptor beta chain sequence together with its context. Its antigen is unknown. Trimming took 5 bases from V and 4 from J, leaving 11 bases between them. CDR3 length: 13 amino acids. In germline, CDR1 is LNHNV, CDR2 YYDKDF (reference sequence). Naive-designated CD8 cells lacked CD45RO, were positively enriched for CCR7, and omitted terminally differentiated effector memory CD45RA+ cells. The sample comes from a study of shared clonotypes between healthy human individuals. Study-level findings and limits: Relative to their counterparts shared across all four donors, non-shared clonotypes exhibited diminished generation probabilities. Having only a few donors restricted how much genetic and exposure-history diversity was captured. Shared clonotypes: 4.5% to 5% naive CD4, 3% to 3.5% naive CD8, 2.3% memory CD4, under 0.5% memory CD8.

Assay: immunoSEQ multiplex PCR; the TCRdb copy retains only in-frame clones and omits some. The repertoire has roughly 2 million clones, roughly 94% of them found once; the top ten carry around 1.1%. The V call is TRBV15, the J call TRBJ2-5; D not resolved. The source of this sequence is a young man in good health. Specimen: naive CD8+ T cells sorted from blood. The CDR3 DNA reads as TGTGCCACCAGCTTGGGCCCCAGAGAGACCCAGTACTTC. It translates to CATSLGPRETQYF.